This T cell receptor beta chain was sequenced for a study of beta chain features in type 1 diabetes. Across the study: The number of sorted cells examined across all samples was around 110 million.

Of the isolated RNA, all was reverse transcribed, and so the sequenced material was expressed TCRB transcripts. An average roughly 3.6 million reads came from naive, central memory and regulatory T cell samples. Produced via immunoSEQ multiplex PCR; TCRdb's table is partial and in-frame only. The sample lists around 450,000 clones; more than 9.5% were seen once. Study-level points and caveats: Type 1 diabetes patients had moderately but significantly shorter TCRB CDR3s in all four CD4+ subsets. No resolution was reached here on whether HLA type influences TCRB rearrangement.

Comment on this clone: Antigen unknown. An end of the junction does not agree with germline; a read error may underlie this.

This TCR was recovered from a woman between 18 and 30 years old in good health. Sequenced material: naive CD4+ T cells from blood.

CDR3 sequence (DNA): TGTGCCAGCAGCTTGGGTGGCAGCACATATACGCAGTATTTT. This gives the protein CASSLGGSTYTQYF. The chain joins TRBV5-4 to TRBJ2-3; D gene ambiguous. CDR1 SGHNT and CDR2 YYREEE come from the germline V gene (reference sequence). The CDR3 has 14 amino acids.